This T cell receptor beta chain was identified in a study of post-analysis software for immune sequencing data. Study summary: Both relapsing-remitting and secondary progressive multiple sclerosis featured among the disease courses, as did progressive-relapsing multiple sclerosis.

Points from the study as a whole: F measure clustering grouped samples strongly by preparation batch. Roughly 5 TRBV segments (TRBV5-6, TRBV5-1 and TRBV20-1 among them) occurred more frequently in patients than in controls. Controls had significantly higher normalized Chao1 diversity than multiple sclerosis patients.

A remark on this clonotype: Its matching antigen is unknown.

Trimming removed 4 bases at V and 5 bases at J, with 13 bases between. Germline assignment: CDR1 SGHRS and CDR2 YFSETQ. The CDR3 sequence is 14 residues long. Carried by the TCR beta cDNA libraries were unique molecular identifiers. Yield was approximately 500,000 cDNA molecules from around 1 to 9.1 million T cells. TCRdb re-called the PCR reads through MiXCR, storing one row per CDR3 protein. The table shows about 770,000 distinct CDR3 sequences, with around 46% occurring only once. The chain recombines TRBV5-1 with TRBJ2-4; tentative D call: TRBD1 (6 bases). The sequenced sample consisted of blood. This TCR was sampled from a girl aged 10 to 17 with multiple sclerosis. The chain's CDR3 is CASSGGQEQNIQYF. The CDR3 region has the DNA TGCGCCAGCAGCGGGGGACAAGAACAAAACATTCAGTACTTC.